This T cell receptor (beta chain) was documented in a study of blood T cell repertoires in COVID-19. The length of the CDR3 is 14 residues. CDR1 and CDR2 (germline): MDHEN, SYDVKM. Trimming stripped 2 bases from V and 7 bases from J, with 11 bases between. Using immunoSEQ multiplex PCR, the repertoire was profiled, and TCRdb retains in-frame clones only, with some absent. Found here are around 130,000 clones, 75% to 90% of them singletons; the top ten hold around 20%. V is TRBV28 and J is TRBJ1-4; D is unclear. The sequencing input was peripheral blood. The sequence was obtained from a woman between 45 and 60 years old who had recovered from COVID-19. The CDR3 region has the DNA TGTGCCAGCAGTTTACCCGCGGGGTTTGAAAAACTGTTTTTT. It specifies CASSLPAGFEKLFF. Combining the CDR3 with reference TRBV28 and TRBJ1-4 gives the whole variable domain DVKVTQSSRYLVKRTGEKVFLECVQDMDHENMFWYRQDPGLGLRLIYFSYDVKMKEKGDIPEGYSVSREKKERFSLILESASTNQTSMYLCASSLPAGFEKLFFGSGTQLSVL.